These T cell receptor beta chains were read from a single sample in a study of patients and donors after allogeneic stem cell transplantation. TCRdb reprocessed the RT-PCR reads with MiXCR, giving one entry per CDR3 protein. The sample lists around 90,000 distinct CDR3 sequences, under 50% seen once, with roughly 64% in the top ten. Sequenced material: blood, either unsorted or a sorted T cell fraction (not recorded which). These receptors all come from a human donor who was either an allogeneic HSCT recipient or a stem cell or donor lymphocyte infusion donor (not recorded which). It is not recorded whose cells these are; they may come from a transplant donor. Both conserved end residues are part of each CDR3. Fields, in order: V gene, J gene, D gene, clone size, CDR3 DNA, CDR3 protein. A D gene is named only where the DNA matches it firmly. Size is omitted from some rows. Given values are once, few, many or a class for expanded clones.

v_gene: TRBV4-1; j_gene: TRBJ2-7; d_gene: .; abundance: .; CDR3nt: TGCGCCAGCAGCCAAGGGGGGGCTAGCTCCTACGAGCAGTACTTC; CDR3aa: CASSQGGASSYEQYF
v_gene: TRBV4-2; j_gene: TRBJ2-5; d_gene: TRBD2; abundance: .; CDR3nt: TGTGCCAGCAGCCAGGTAGCGGGAGGGCCTGGGGAGACCCAGTACTTC; CDR3aa: CASSQVAGGPGETQYF
v_gene: TRBV12-3/TRBV12-4; j_gene: TRBJ1-2; d_gene: .; abundance: few; CDR3nt: TGTGCCAGCAGTACGGGGGCGAGTGGCTACACCTTC; CDR3aa: CASSTGASGYTF
v_gene: TRBV5-1; j_gene: TRBJ1-1; d_gene: .; abundance: .; CDR3nt: TGCGCCAGCAGCTCGGGACAAATGAACACTGAAGCTTTCTTT; CDR3aa: CASSSGQMNTEAFF
v_gene: TRBV29-1; j_gene: TRBJ2-1; d_gene: .; abundance: .; CDR3nt: TGCAGCGTTGAAGATCATCTAGACAATGAGCAGTTCTTC; CDR3aa: CSVEDHLDNEQFF
v_gene: TRBV19; j_gene: TRBJ1-2; d_gene: .; abundance: .; CDR3nt: TGTGCCAGTAGTATTCGGCAGGGCAATGGCTACACCTTC; CDR3aa: CASSIRQGNGYTF
v_gene: TRBV21-1; j_gene: TRBJ1-3; d_gene: .; abundance: few; CDR3nt: TGTGCCAGCTGCAATGACTCCGAGGGAAACACCATATATTTT; CDR3aa: CASCNDSEGNTIYF
v_gene: TRBV5-5; j_gene: TRBJ1-5; d_gene: TRBD1; abundance: few; CDR3nt: TGTGCCAGCAGCGCAAGCAGCGACAGGGGCGGCAATCAGCCCCAGCATTTT; CDR3aa: CASSASSDRGGNQPQHF
v_gene: TRBV9; j_gene: TRBJ2-4; d_gene: .; abundance: .; CDR3nt: TGTGCCAGCAGCGTAGCAGGGGAGGAAAACATTCAGTACTTC; CDR3aa: CASSVAGEENIQYF
v_gene: TRBV6-5; j_gene: TRBJ1-2; d_gene: TRBD1; abundance: once; CDR3nt: TGTGCCAGCAGCCCAAACTCCGGACAGGGCGGTGGCTACACCTTC; CDR3aa: CASSPNSGQGGGYTF
v_gene: TRBV4-3; j_gene: TRBJ1-2; d_gene: .; abundance: .; CDR3nt: TGCGCCAGCAGCCACACAGGAGATGGGTACTATGGCTACACCTTC; CDR3aa: CASSHTGDGYYGYTF
v_gene: TRBV6-5; j_gene: TRBJ1-6; d_gene: .; abundance: once; CDR3nt: TGTGCCAGCAGTTTATATCGAGGGGTTCCAAATAATTCACCCCTCCACTTT; CDR3aa: CASSLYRGVPNNSPLHF
v_gene: TRBV7-2; j_gene: TRBJ1-5; d_gene: .; abundance: .; CDR3nt: TGTGCCAGCAGCTTCCCGGACCAGCCCCAGCATTTT; CDR3aa: CASSFPDQPQHF
v_gene: TRBV28; j_gene: TRBJ2-5; d_gene: TRBD2; abundance: .; CDR3nt: TGTGCCAGCAGTTTCAGCGGGAGTGGAGAGACCCAGTACTTC; CDR3aa: CASSFSGSGETQYF
v_gene: TRBV11-2; j_gene: TRBJ1-3; d_gene: TRBD1; abundance: few; CDR3nt: TGTGCCAGCAGCTTAGGGACAGGGATCCCTGATGGAAACACCATATATTTT; CDR3aa: CASSLGTGIPDGNTIYF
v_gene: TRBV20-1; j_gene: TRBJ1-1; d_gene: TRBD1; abundance: .; CDR3nt: TGCAGTGCTCAGAGGACAGGCACGGGGACTGAAGCTTTCTTT; CDR3aa: CSAQRTGTGTEAFF
v_gene: TRBV6-5; j_gene: TRBJ1-2; d_gene: TRBD1; abundance: .; CDR3nt: TGTGCCAGCAGTTACTCGAACAGGGGTGACTATGGCTACACCTTC; CDR3aa: CASSYSNRGDYGYTF
v_gene: TRBV6-5; j_gene: TRBJ1-6; d_gene: .; abundance: few; CDR3nt: TGTGCCAGCAGCTACCTCCCAGGACCTAATTCACCCCTCCACTTT; CDR3aa: CASSYLPGPNSPLHF
v_gene: TRBV2; j_gene: TRBJ2-6; d_gene: TRBD1; abundance: .; CDR3nt: TGTGCCAGCGGATTGGGACAGGCTCGCTCTGGGGCCAACGTCCTGACTTTC; CDR3aa: CASGLGQARSGANVLTF
v_gene: TRBV29-1; j_gene: TRBJ1-1; d_gene: .; abundance: .; CDR3nt: TGCAGCGGACTCCAGGGGACTGAAGCTTTCTTT; CDR3aa: CSGLQGTEAFF
v_gene: TRBV7-2; j_gene: TRBJ1-5; d_gene: .; abundance: few; CDR3nt: TGTGCCAGCAGCTTAGGGGGGCGCATGGGACAGCCCCAGCATTTT; CDR3aa: CASSLGGRMGQPQHF
v_gene: TRBV27; j_gene: TRBJ1-4; d_gene: TRBD1; abundance: .; CDR3nt: TGTGCCAGCAGTTTTCAGGGGACAGCCCTTAATGAAAAACTGTTTTTT; CDR3aa: CASSFQGTALNEKLFF
v_gene: TRBV27; j_gene: TRBJ1-2; d_gene: .; abundance: few; CDR3nt: TGTGCCAGCAGTGAGGCAGGGTATGGCTACACCTTC; CDR3aa: CASSEAGYGYTF
v_gene: TRBV11-2; j_gene: TRBJ2-5; d_gene: .; abundance: .; CDR3nt: TGTGCCAGCAGCGTCGGAGAAGAGACCCAGTACTTC; CDR3aa: CASSVGEETQYF
v_gene: TRBV11-3; j_gene: TRBJ2-3; d_gene: TRBD2; abundance: .; CDR3nt: TGTGCCAGCAGCAGAACTAGCGGGAGGGCCACAGATACGCAGTATTTT; CDR3aa: CASSRTSGRATDTQYF
v_gene: TRBV28; j_gene: TRBJ2-6; d_gene: .; abundance: few; CDR3nt: TGTGCCAGCAAGACCCCGGGACCCTATTTCACCCTGACTTTC; CDR3aa: CASKTPGPYFTLTF
v_gene: TRBV2; j_gene: TRBJ1-2; d_gene: TRBD1; abundance: .; CDR3nt: TGTGCCAGCAGCACCCAGGGGGCTCCTAACTATGGCTACACCTTC; CDR3aa: CASSTQGAPNYGYTF
v_gene: TRBV6-6; j_gene: TRBJ1-2; d_gene: TRBD1; abundance: few; CDR3nt: TGTGCCAGCAGTCAATGGACAGGGACTGTTGGCTACACCTTC; CDR3aa: CASSQWTGTVGYTF
v_gene: TRBV3-1; j_gene: TRBJ1-5; d_gene: .; abundance: few; CDR3nt: TGTGCCAGCAGCCAGGGACAAGGGCTCAATCAGCCCCAGCATTTT; CDR3aa: CASSQGQGLNQPQHF
v_gene: TRBV14; j_gene: TRBJ1-2; d_gene: .; abundance: few; CDR3nt: TGTGCCAGCAGTCAACTGGGGACCGGTCCTTATGGCTACACCTTC; CDR3aa: CASSQLGTGPYGYTF
v_gene: TRBV11-2; j_gene: TRBJ1-2; d_gene: TRBD1; abundance: .; CDR3nt: TGTGCCAGCAGCGACAGGGACCAGTGGGGCTACACCTTC; CDR3aa: CASSDRDQWGYTF
v_gene: TRBV12-3/TRBV12-4; j_gene: TRBJ1-2; d_gene: .; abundance: .; CDR3nt: TGTGCCAGCAGTTTAACAGGGAGCTATGGCTACACCTTC; CDR3aa: CASSLTGSYGYTF
v_gene: TRBV28; j_gene: TRBJ1-6; d_gene: .; abundance: few; CDR3nt: TGTGCCAGCAGTTTATACGGCAGGGGCAATTCACCCCTCCACTTT; CDR3aa: CASSLYGRGNSPLHF
v_gene: TRBV4-1; j_gene: TRBJ1-2; d_gene: TRBD1; abundance: few; CDR3nt: TGCGCCAGCCGCCTGGACAGGGGGGGATATGGCTACACCTTC; CDR3aa: CASRLDRGGYGYTF
v_gene: TRBV29-1; j_gene: TRBJ2-1; d_gene: .; abundance: .; CDR3nt: TGCAGCGTTGAAGGTGCTGGGAAGGCCTCCTACAATGAGCAGTTCTTC; CDR3aa: CSVEGAGKASYNEQFF
v_gene: TRBV4-1; j_gene: TRBJ1-5; d_gene: .; abundance: .; CDR3nt: TGCGCCAGCAGCCAAGAAACCAGGGCCAGCAATCAGCCCCAGCATTTT; CDR3aa: CASSQETRASNQPQHF
v_gene: TRBV29-1; j_gene: TRBJ1-1; d_gene: TRBD1; abundance: few; CDR3nt: TGCAGCGCCCGGGACAGCCTCTCTCGAGCTTTCTTT; CDR3aa: CSARDSLSRAFF
v_gene: TRBV7-2; j_gene: TRBJ1-1; d_gene: .; abundance: few; CDR3nt: TGTGCCAGCAGGCGTACAGAGTACACTGAAGCTTTCTTT; CDR3aa: CASRRTEYTEAFF
v_gene: TRBV12-3/TRBV12-4; j_gene: TRBJ1-1; d_gene: .; abundance: .; CDR3nt: TGTGCCAGCATCCGGGGGGTGGGCGGCACTGAAGCTTTCTTT; CDR3aa: CASIRGVGGTEAFF
v_gene: TRBV5-6; j_gene: TRBJ1-2; d_gene: .; abundance: few; CDR3nt: TGTGCCAGCAGCGGGAGGGACACTACCTATGGCTACACCTTC; CDR3aa: CASSGRDTTYGYTF
v_gene: TRBV20-1; j_gene: TRBJ1-6; d_gene: .; abundance: .; CDR3nt: TGCAGTGCCAGCCCGACAGCGAATAATTCACCCCTCCACTTT; CDR3aa: CSASPTANNSPLHF
v_gene: TRBV5-1; j_gene: TRBJ2-3; d_gene: .; abundance: .; CDR3nt: TGCGCCAGCAGCTTGTCTGGGAGAGGCACAGATACGCAGTATTTT; CDR3aa: CASSLSGRGTDTQYF
v_gene: TRBV4-1; j_gene: TRBJ1-3; d_gene: .; abundance: few; CDR3nt: TGCGCCAGCAGCCAAGTTGGGACGGGTGGAAACACCATATATTTT; CDR3aa: CASSQVGTGGNTIYF
v_gene: TRBV27; j_gene: TRBJ1-1; d_gene: TRBD1; abundance: .; CDR3nt: TGTGCCAGCAGGCCAACAGGGGATGGGGCTGAAGCTTTCTTT; CDR3aa: CASRPTGDGAEAFF
v_gene: TRBV20-1; j_gene: TRBJ2-2; d_gene: .; abundance: .; CDR3nt: TGCAGTGCTAGAGATCCCCCCGGGGAGCTGTTTTTT; CDR3aa: CSARDPPGELFF
v_gene: TRBV27; j_gene: TRBJ1-1; d_gene: .; abundance: .; CDR3nt: TGTGCCAGCAGTTTACACTGGGTCGCCCATGAAGCTTTCTTT; CDR3aa: CASSLHWVAHEAFF
v_gene: TRBV20-1; j_gene: TRBJ2-7; d_gene: .; abundance: .; CDR3nt: TGCAGTGCTAGAGCGGGAAGCCTCTACGAGCAGTACTTC; CDR3aa: CSARAGSLYEQYF
v_gene: TRBV19; j_gene: TRBJ1-2; d_gene: .; abundance: .; CDR3nt: TGTGCCAGTAGTATCATCCCGGGAGCTAACTATGGCTACACCTTC; CDR3aa: CASSIIPGANYGYTF
v_gene: TRBV4-1; j_gene: TRBJ1-4; d_gene: TRBD1; abundance: few; CDR3nt: TGCGCCAGCAGCCAAGAGGGACAGCCTAATGAAAAACTGTTTTTT; CDR3aa: CASSQEGQPNEKLFF
v_gene: TRBV11-2; j_gene: TRBJ2-1; d_gene: TRBD2; abundance: once; CDR3nt: TGTGCCAGCAGCTTAGAGCTAGCGAACCGCGGGGGGGAGCAGTTCTTC; CDR3aa: CASSLELANRGGEQFF
v_gene: TRBV7-3; j_gene: TRBJ2-3; d_gene: .; abundance: .; CDR3nt: TGTGCCAGCAGTTTTAAGGGACATCCGAACGCAGATACGCAGTATTTT; CDR3aa: CASSFKGHPNADTQYF
v_gene: TRBV12-3/TRBV12-4; j_gene: TRBJ1-5; d_gene: .; abundance: few; CDR3nt: TGTGCCAGCAGGGCTCGGTGGGATCAGCCCCAGCATTTT; CDR3aa: CASRARWDQPQHF
v_gene: TRBV6-2/TRBV6-3; j_gene: TRBJ1-2; d_gene: .; abundance: once; CDR3nt: TGTGCCAGCAGTCTGATGGGCTATGGCTACACCTTC; CDR3aa: CASSLMGYGYTF
v_gene: TRBV10-3; j_gene: TRBJ1-1; d_gene: .; abundance: .; CDR3nt: TGTGCCATCAGTGAGTCGCACAGAAACACTGAAGCTTTCTTT; CDR3aa: CAISESHRNTEAFF
v_gene: TRBV7-8; j_gene: TRBJ1-5; d_gene: .; abundance: .; CDR3nt: TGTGCCAGCAGCTGGTTCGGGAATAGCAATCAGCCCCAGCATTTT; CDR3aa: CASSWFGNSNQPQHF
v_gene: TRBV28; j_gene: TRBJ1-2; d_gene: .; abundance: few; CDR3nt: TGTGCCAGCAACGAGAAGCCCTATGGCTACACCTTC; CDR3aa: CASNEKPYGYTF
v_gene: TRBV20-1; j_gene: TRBJ1-1; d_gene: .; abundance: .; CDR3nt: TGCAGTGCATCCCTGTCGGGGGGCACTGAAGCTTTCTTT; CDR3aa: CSASLSGGTEAFF
v_gene: TRBV27; j_gene: TRBJ1-5; d_gene: .; abundance: few; CDR3nt: TGTGCCAGCAGTTTTAGAGGTCAGGCCCATCAGCCCCAGCATTTT; CDR3aa: CASSFRGQAHQPQHF
v_gene: TRBV28; j_gene: TRBJ2-5; d_gene: .; abundance: .; CDR3nt: TGTGCCAGCAGCTTAGGGACTTCCGCCCAAGAGACCCAGTACTTC; CDR3aa: CASSLGTSAQETQYF
v_gene: TRBV21-1; j_gene: TRBJ2-5; d_gene: .; abundance: .; CDR3nt: TGTGCCAGCCAGAGGACCCCGGGAAAGACCCAGTACTTC; CDR3aa: CASQRTPGKTQYF